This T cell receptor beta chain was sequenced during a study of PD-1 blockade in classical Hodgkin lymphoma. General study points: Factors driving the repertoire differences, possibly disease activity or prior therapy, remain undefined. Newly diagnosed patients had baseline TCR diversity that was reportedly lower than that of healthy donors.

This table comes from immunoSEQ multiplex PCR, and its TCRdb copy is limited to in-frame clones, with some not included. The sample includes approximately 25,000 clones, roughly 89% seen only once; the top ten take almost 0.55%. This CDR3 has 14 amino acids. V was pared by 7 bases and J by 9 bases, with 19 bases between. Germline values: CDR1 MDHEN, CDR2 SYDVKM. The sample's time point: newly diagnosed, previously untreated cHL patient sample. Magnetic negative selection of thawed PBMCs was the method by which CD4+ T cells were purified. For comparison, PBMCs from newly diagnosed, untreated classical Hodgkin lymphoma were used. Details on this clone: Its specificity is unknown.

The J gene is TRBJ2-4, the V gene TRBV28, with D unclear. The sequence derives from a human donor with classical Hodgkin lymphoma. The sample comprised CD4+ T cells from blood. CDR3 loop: CASTPRNPGVIQYF. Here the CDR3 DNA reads TGTGCCAGCACCCCTCGGAACCCCGGAGTCATTCAGTACTTC.